The rows below give T cell receptor beta chains drawn from one sample of a study of shared clonotypes between healthy human individuals. Data came from immunoSEQ multiplex PCR; TCRdb stores just in-frame clones and leaves some out. The sample has about 480,000 clones, about four fifths seen once. Sequenced input: PBMCs. These receptors were obtained from a woman between 35 and 50 years old in good health. Some clones in this sample may be carry-over from other donors' samples. Both conserved end residues are part of each CDR3. The order of the fields is J gene, D gene, CDR3 length, V gene, clone size, CDR3 DNA, CDR3 protein. The D gene is left open where the match is weak. Clone size is not always given. Where it is, it says once, few, many or a class for expanded clones.

j_gene: TRBJ2-7
d_gene: TRBD2
len: 13
v_gene: TRBV27
abundance: -
CDR3nt: TGTGCCAGCGCGCGGGAGGGTTCCTACGAGCAGTACTTC
CDR3aa: CASAREGSYEQYF

j_gene: TRBJ2-2
d_gene: -
len: 16
v_gene: TRBV7-6
abundance: -
CDR3nt: TGTGCCAGCAGCCCCGACGCAGGGACGAACACCGGGGAGCTGTTTTTT
CDR3aa: CASSPDAGTNTGELFF

j_gene: TRBJ2-7
d_gene: -
len: 12
v_gene: TRBV29-1
abundance: -
CDR3nt: TGCAGCGTTGAAGGACAGTACTACGAGCAGTACTTC
CDR3aa: CSVEGQYYEQYF

j_gene: TRBJ2-3
d_gene: -
len: 13
v_gene: TRBV7-3
abundance: -
CDR3nt: TGTGCCAGCAGCTTGGAGAACACAGATACGCAGTATTTT
CDR3aa: CASSLENTDTQYF

j_gene: TRBJ1-2
d_gene: -
len: 13
v_gene: TRBV15
abundance: -
CDR3nt: TGTGCCACCAGCAGAGATACTGGGCGAGACTACACCTTC
CDR3aa: CATSRDTGRDYTF

j_gene: TRBJ1-5
d_gene: -
len: 15
v_gene: TRBV2
abundance: -
CDR3nt: TGTGCCAGCAGTGAATGGGGGCAAGGCAATCAGCCCCAGCATTTT
CDR3aa: CASSEWGQGNQPQHF

j_gene: TRBJ2-1
d_gene: -
len: 13
v_gene: TRBV29-1
abundance: -
CDR3nt: TGCAGCGTGGCGGGGTTTACCTACAATGAGCAGTTCTTC
CDR3aa: CSVAGFTYNEQFF

j_gene: TRBJ2-3
d_gene: TRBD1
len: 15
v_gene: TRBV19
abundance: -
CDR3nt: TGTGCCAGTAGTCCCCTTGACAGGGGAGTTGATACGCAGTATTTT
CDR3aa: CASSPLDRGVDTQYF

j_gene: TRBJ2-6
d_gene: -
len: 16
v_gene: TRBV6-6
abundance: few
CDR3nt: TGTGCCAGCAGTTACCAGACTGACTCTGGGGCCAACGTCCTGACTTTC
CDR3aa: CASSYQTDSGANVLTF

j_gene: TRBJ1-5
d_gene: -
len: 13
v_gene: TRBV25-1
abundance: -
CDR3nt: TGTGCCAGCAGTGGTGAAGGTCTTGCGCCCCAGCATTTT
CDR3aa: CASSGEGLAPQHF

j_gene: TRBJ2-3
d_gene: TRBD2
len: 17
v_gene: TRBV5-1
abundance: -
CDR3nt: TGCGCCAGCAGCTTGATCCCGGGACTAGGATACACAGATACGCAGTATTTT
CDR3aa: CASSLIPGLGYTDTQYF

j_gene: TRBJ1-3
d_gene: -
len: 16
v_gene: TRBV18
abundance: -
CDR3nt: TGTGCCAGCTCACCAGGCCAGGGCCACTCTGGAAACACCATATATTTT
CDR3aa: CASSPGQGHSGNTIYF

j_gene: TRBJ2-5
d_gene: -
len: 12
v_gene: TRBV28
abundance: -
CDR3nt: TGTGCCAGCAGTTCGGGACAAGAGACCCAGTACTTC
CDR3aa: CASSSGQETQYF

j_gene: TRBJ2-7
d_gene: TRBD2
len: 15
v_gene: TRBV5-4
abundance: -
CDR3nt: TGTGCCAGCAGCTCCGGACTAGCGGGAGGATACGAGCAGTACTTC
CDR3aa: CASSSGLAGGYEQYF

j_gene: TRBJ2-5
d_gene: -
len: 16
v_gene: TRBV11-2
abundance: -
CDR3nt: TGTGCCAGCAGCTTAAACGGGATTTCTAGGTCGGAGACCCAGTACTTC
CDR3aa: CASSLNGISRSETQYF

j_gene: TRBJ2-5
d_gene: TRBD2
len: 19
v_gene: TRBV18
abundance: -
CDR3nt: TGTGCCAGCTCACCACCCGTTGGGACTAGCGGGAGCGTGGTAGAGACCCAGTACTTC
CDR3aa: CASSPPVGTSGSVVETQYF

j_gene: TRBJ1-1
d_gene: -
len: 15
v_gene: TRBV7-8
abundance: -
CDR3nt: TGTGCCAGCAGCTTAAGGGCAAGAATGAACACTGAAGCTTTCTTT
CDR3aa: CASSLRARMNTEAFF

j_gene: TRBJ1-5
d_gene: TRBD1
len: 15
v_gene: TRBV2
abundance: -
CDR3nt: TGTGCCAGCAGTGGGGGGGTAACAGGGGACCAGCCCCAGCATTTT
CDR3aa: CASSGGVTGDQPQHF

j_gene: TRBJ1-1
d_gene: -
len: 14
v_gene: TRBV6-5
abundance: -
CDR3nt: TGTGCCAGCAGTAGGAGACAGGCATACACTGAAGCTTTCTTT
CDR3aa: CASSRRQAYTEAFF

j_gene: TRBJ2-7
d_gene: -
len: 13
v_gene: TRBV28
abundance: -
CDR3nt: TGTGCCAGCGGGACCCGGGGACCCTACGAGCAGTACTTC
CDR3aa: CASGTRGPYEQYF

j_gene: TRBJ2-7
d_gene: -
len: 13
v_gene: TRBV7-2
abundance: -
CDR3nt: TGTGCCAGCAGCTTAAATTCGTACTACGAGCAGTACTTC
CDR3aa: CASSLNSYYEQYF

j_gene: TRBJ1-4
d_gene: -
len: 11
v_gene: TRBV19
abundance: -
CDR3nt: TGTGCCAGTAGCCGGGGTGAAAAACTGTTTTTT
CDR3aa: CASSRGEKLFF

j_gene: TRBJ2-1
d_gene: TRBD2
len: 15
v_gene: TRBV27
abundance: -
CDR3nt: TGTGCCAGCAGTTTTAGCGGGAGAATAGTGAATGAGCAGTTCTTC
CDR3aa: CASSFSGRIVNEQFF

j_gene: TRBJ2-1
d_gene: -
len: 16
v_gene: TRBV14
abundance: -
CDR3nt: TGTGCCAGCAAAGCATTGGACTTGGCAATGGGTAATGAGCAGTTCTTC
CDR3aa: CASKALDLAMGNEQFF

j_gene: TRBJ1-1
d_gene: -
len: 14
v_gene: TRBV27
abundance: once
CDR3nt: TGTGCCAGCAGTTCGGACTACATTAACACTGAAGCTTTCTTT
CDR3aa: CASSSDYINTEAFF

j_gene: TRBJ1-2
d_gene: TRBD1
len: 16
v_gene: TRBV10-3
abundance: once
CDR3nt: TGTGCCATCAGTGAGGGGGGGACAGGGTTTGACTATGGCTACACCTTC
CDR3aa: CAISEGGTGFDYGYTF

j_gene: TRBJ2-7
d_gene: TRBD1
len: 13
v_gene: TRBV2
abundance: -
CDR3nt: TGTGCCAGCCACAGACAGGGGGCCTACGAGCAGTACTTC
CDR3aa: CASHRQGAYEQYF

j_gene: TRBJ1-4
d_gene: -
len: 16
v_gene: TRBV6-1
abundance: -
CDR3nt: TGTGCCAGCAGTGAATTGGGGCCGCCAACTAATGAAAAACTGTTTTTT
CDR3aa: CASSELGPPTNEKLFF

j_gene: TRBJ2-1
d_gene: TRBD2
len: 16
v_gene: TRBV7-3
abundance: -
CDR3nt: TGTGCCAGCAGCTCCCAGCATGGGACTATCTACAATGAGCAGTTCTTC
CDR3aa: CASSSQHGTIYNEQFF

j_gene: TRBJ1-3
d_gene: TRBD1
len: 19
v_gene: TRBV28
abundance: -
CDR3nt: TGTGCCAGCAGTTCCTCGGGACAGGTCTCATTTAGCTCTGGAAACACCATATATTTT
CDR3aa: CASSSSGQVSFSSGNTIYF

j_gene: TRBJ2-1
d_gene: -
len: 14
v_gene: TRBV28
abundance: -
CDR3nt: TGTGCCAGCAGTACCCGGAGGACAGCCAATGAGCAGTTCTTC
CDR3aa: CASSTRRTANEQFF

j_gene: TRBJ2-1
d_gene: -
len: 14
v_gene: TRBV6-5
abundance: -
CDR3nt: TGTGCCAGCAGTTACTCGGGGGGAGTGGGTGAGCAGTTCTTC
CDR3aa: CASSYSGGVGEQFF

j_gene: TRBJ2-3
d_gene: TRBD1
len: 14
v_gene: TRBV6-4
abundance: -
CDR3nt: TGTGCCAGCAGTGAAGGGAAGGGGGCGGATACGCAGTATTTT
CDR3aa: CASSEGKGADTQYF

j_gene: TRBJ1-2
d_gene: TRBD1
len: 13
v_gene: TRBV19
abundance: few
CDR3nt: TGTGCCAGTATTGGACAGGGGGGCTATGGCTACACCTTC
CDR3aa: CASIGQGGYGYTF

j_gene: TRBJ2-3
d_gene: TRBD2
len: 14
v_gene: TRBV6-5
abundance: once
CDR3nt: TGTGCCAACAGTTCTGGACTAGCGGGGTGGAATCAGTATTTT
CDR3aa: CANSSGLAGWNQYF

j_gene: TRBJ2-1
d_gene: -
len: 15
v_gene: TRBV11-2
abundance: -
CDR3nt: TGTGCCAGCAGCTTAAACCACATGGGGGCTGGCGAGCAGTTCTTC
CDR3aa: CASSLNHMGAGEQFF

j_gene: TRBJ2-5
d_gene: TRBD1
len: 15
v_gene: TRBV19
abundance: -
CDR3nt: TGTGCCAGTAGTGGCCGGCGACAGGGACAAGAGACCCAGTACTTC
CDR3aa: CASSGRRQGQETQYF

j_gene: TRBJ2-7
d_gene: TRBD1
len: 14
v_gene: TRBV18
abundance: few
CDR3nt: TGTGCCAGCTCACCCGCGGGACAGGGGAACGAGCAGTACTTC
CDR3aa: CASSPAGQGNEQYF

j_gene: TRBJ2-3
d_gene: -
len: 18
v_gene: TRBV7-3
abundance: once
CDR3nt: TGTGCCAGCAGCTTAAAGGATGGAACCGAAAGTGGCACAGATACGCAGTATTTT
CDR3aa: CASSLKDGTESGTDTQYF

j_gene: TRBJ1-5
d_gene: -
len: 14
v_gene: TRBV6-6
abundance: -
CDR3nt: TGTGCCAGCCGTAGTGGGGGGGCCATTCAGCCCCAGCATTTT
CDR3aa: CASRSGGAIQPQHF

j_gene: TRBJ2-1
d_gene: -
len: 13
v_gene: TRBV10-3
abundance: few
CDR3nt: TGTGCCATCAGTGATCTAGCAAACGATGAGCAGTTCTTC
CDR3aa: CAISDLANDEQFF

j_gene: TRBJ2-3
d_gene: -
len: 14
v_gene: TRBV2
abundance: -
CDR3nt: TGTGCCAGCAGTGATTTTGGGGATGCAGATACGCAGTATTTT
CDR3aa: CASSDFGDADTQYF

j_gene: TRBJ2-4
d_gene: TRBD1
len: 12
v_gene: TRBV27
abundance: -
CDR3nt: TGTGCCAGCAGTTTCCGGACAGGGGTACAGTACTTC
CDR3aa: CASSFRTGVQYF

j_gene: TRBJ2-1
d_gene: -
len: 14
v_gene: TRBV4-2
abundance: few
CDR3nt: TGTGCCAGCAGCCAAGAGGAGGGCTACAATGAGCAGTTCTTC
CDR3aa: CASSQEEGYNEQFF

j_gene: TRBJ2-7
d_gene: -
len: 14
v_gene: TRBV7-8
abundance: few
CDR3nt: TGTGCCAGCAGCTTTTCGGGCCTAAGCTACGAGCAGTACTTC
CDR3aa: CASSFSGLSYEQYF